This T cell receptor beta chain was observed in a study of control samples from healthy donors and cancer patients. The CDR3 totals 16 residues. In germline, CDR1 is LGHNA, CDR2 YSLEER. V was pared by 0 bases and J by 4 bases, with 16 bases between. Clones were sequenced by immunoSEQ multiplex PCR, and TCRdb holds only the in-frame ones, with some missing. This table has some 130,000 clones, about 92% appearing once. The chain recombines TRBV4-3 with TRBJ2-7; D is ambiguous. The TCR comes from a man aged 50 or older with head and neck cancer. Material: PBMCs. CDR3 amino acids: CASSQDMGFYSYEQYF. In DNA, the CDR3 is TGCGCCAGCAGCCAAGATATGGGGTTTTATTCTTACGAGCAGTACTTC.